This is a list of T cell receptor beta chains from one sample in a study of cytomegalovirus exposure and HLA in healthy donors. TCRdb's copy holds only in-frame clones and misses some; the assay was immunoSEQ multiplex PCR. The table includes 70,000 to 95,000 clones, about 76% detected once. Sequenced material: PBMCs. These receptor sequences come from a woman in her 40s in good health and CMV-seropositive. Each CDR3 is given with its conserved first and last residue. A D gene is named only where the DNA matches it firmly. Size is stated for part of the rows, as once, few or many counts, or as a class when the clone is expanded.

NA,NA,TRBJ1-4,TRBV27,TGTGCCAGCAGTTTATCGGGTCAGGGGAGGGATGAAAAACTGTTTTTT,CASSLSGQGRDEKLFF
NA,NA,TRBJ2-1,TRBV4-3,TGCGCCAGCAGCCAAGAAAGGGCTAGCGAGTCCTACAATGAGCAGTTCTTC,CASSQERASESYNEQFF
NA,few,TRBJ1-5,TRBV13,TGTGCCAGCAGCTTAGGAAGGGGTCAGCCCCAGCATTTT,CASSLGRGQPQHF
NA,NA,TRBJ2-7,TRBV7-3,TGTGCCAGCAGCTTAAGAGCAGGCCCCAGCTCCTACGAGCAGTACTTC,CASSLRAGPSSYEQYF
NA,once,TRBJ1-2,TRBV6-1,TGTGCCAGCAGTGCCATGTGGTCGGATGGCTACACCTTC,CASSAMWSDGYTF
NA,NA,TRBJ1-5,TRBV2,TGTGCCAGCACGGCAGGGCGCAATCAGCCCCAGCATTTT,CASTAGRNQPQHF
NA,once,TRBJ2-7,TRBV30,TGTGCCTGGAGCACAGGGCCCCTCGAGCAGTACTTC,CAWSTGPLEQYF
NA,NA,TRBJ2-7,TRBV13,TGTGCCAGCAGCTTGACAGCTCCCTACGAGCAGTACTTC,CASSLTAPYEQYF
TRBD2,NA,TRBJ2-3,TRBV29-1,TGCAGCGTTGAAGAACGGGAGGGGCCGGATACGCAGTATTTT,CSVEEREGPDTQYF
NA,NA,TRBJ1-5,TRBV19,TGTGCCACCGACGACACCCGCAATCAGCCCCAGCATTTT,CATDDTRNQPQHF
NA,NA,TRBJ2-7,TRBV7-9,TGTGCCAGCAGCGGACAATCCGAGCAGTACTTC,CASSGQSEQYF
TRBD1,NA,TRBJ2-2,TRBV11-2,TGTGCCAGCAGCCAACGACAGGGGGCGAACACCGGGGAGCTGTTTTTT,CASSQRQGANTGELFF
TRBD1,NA,TRBJ1-6,TRBV19,TGTGCCACTCAACCCCCGACAGGGGATGGCTCACCCCTCCACTTT,CATQPPTGDGSPLHF
TRBD1,NA,TRBJ2-6,TRBV18,TGTGCCAGCTCACCACAGGGACAGGGGGCGGGTGGGGCCAACGTCCTGACTTTC,CASSPQGQGAGGANVLTF
TRBD1,NA,TRBJ1-1,TRBV25-1,TGTGCCAGCAGTGAAAGGGGGCCTGAAGCTTTCTTT,CASSERGPEAFF
NA,NA,TRBJ2-5,TRBV30,TGTGCCTGTGGGGCAGAAGAGCAGTACTTC,CACGAEEQYF
NA,NA,TRBJ1-4,TRBV18,TGTGCCAGCTCACCATCCGCAACTAATGAAAAACTGTTTTTT,CASSPSATNEKLFF
TRBD1,NA,TRBJ2-7,TRBV5-1,TGCGCCAGCAGCTTTCAACTCCGGGACAGGGCCTACGAGCAGTACTTC,CASSFQLRDRAYEQYF
TRBD1,once,TRBJ1-2,TRBV18,TGTGCCAGCTCACCACGCACGGGACAGGGGGCCTCTGGCTACACCTTC,CASSPRTGQGASGYTF
TRBD1,NA,TRBJ1-1,TRBV4-2,TGTGCCAGCAGCCAACCAGGCGGGACAGGGGGCCGCTGGGGCACTGAAGCTTTCTTT,CASSQPGGTGGRWGTEAFF
TRBD2,NA,TRBJ2-3,TRBV4-2,TGTGCCAGCAGTCCTGGACTAGCGGGAGCCGATACGCAGTATTTT,CASSPGLAGADTQYF
NA,NA,TRBJ2-7,TRBV19,TGTGCCAGTAGTGGTCGGGAGCAGTCCTACGAGCAGTACTTC,CASSGREQSYEQYF
NA,once,TRBJ2-5,TRBV28,TGTGCCAGCAGTTTAATACTGCAAGAGACCCAGTACTTC,CASSLILQETQYF
NA,NA,TRBJ2-5,TRBV5-1,TGCGCCAGCAGCTGGGTGCGGGAAGAGACCCAGTACTTC,CASSWVREETQYF
NA,NA,TRBJ1-5,TRBV30,TGTGCCTGGAGTGGGGCTCAGCAGCCCCAGCATTTT,CAWSGAQQPQHF
NA,NA,TRBJ1-2,TRBV7-2,TGTGCCAGCAGCTTAGCTCGTGAGGTGATTAACTATGGCTACACCTTC,CASSLAREVINYGYTF
NA,NA,TRBJ2-3,TRBV11-2,TGTGCCAGCCTAGCAGCCACAGATACGCAGTATTTT,CASLAATDTQYF
NA,NA,TRBJ1-6,TRBV7-2,TGTGCCAGCAGCCGAGGGAGGGGGTCCTATAATTCACCCCTCCACTTT,CASSRGRGSYNSPLHF
NA,NA,TRBJ1-4,TRBV28,TGTGCCAGCAGCCCCGGTTTTTGGCGGGGAACTAATGAAAAACTGTTTTTT,CASSPGFWRGTNEKLFF
NA,NA,TRBJ2-3,TRBV10-2,TGCGCCAGCAGGGGACTGACACCCACAGATACGCAGTATTTT,CASRGLTPTDTQYF
NA,NA,TRBJ2-7,TRBV18,TGTGCCAGCTCACCCTCAGGGGGGCCGTACGAGCAGTACTTC,CASSPSGGPYEQYF
NA,NA,TRBJ1-4,TRBV13,TGTGCCAGCAGCTTAGGGCGTCAGGGGTGGAGGAAGTCTAATGAAAAACTGTTTTTT,CASSLGRQGWRKSNEKLFF
NA,NA,TRBJ2-3,TRBV19,TGTGCCAGTAGTATCGGACCGGGGCAGGGGATTGGCACAGATACGCAGTATTTT,CASSIGPGQGIGTDTQYF
NA,NA,TRBJ2-7,TRBV2,TGTGCCAGCAGTGATAAGGACAGTTTATCCTACGAGCAGTACTTC,CASSDKDSLSYEQYF
TRBD2,NA,TRBJ2-7,TRBV7-2,TGTGCCAGCAGCTCACAACTAGCGGGCTCCTACGAGCAGTACTTC,CASSSQLAGSYEQYF
NA,NA,TRBJ2-3,TRBV5-1,TGCGCCAGCAGCTTTGGGGCTACAGATACGCAGTATTTT,CASSFGATDTQYF
NA,NA,TRBJ1-3,TRBV18,TGTGCCAGCTCACCGAGGACATCGGCCTCTGGAAACACCATATATTTT,CASSPRTSASGNTIYF
NA,NA,TRBJ1-2,TRBV2,TGTGCCATTTCAAGGTTCGAAGGAGGGTATGGCTACACCTTC,CAISRFEGGYGYTF
NA,few,TRBJ2-7,TRBV19,TGTGCCAGTAGTACCCCCCCCCACGAGCAGTACTTC,CASSTPPHEQYF
NA,NA,TRBJ2-7,TRBV30,TGTGCCTGGAGTGTAAGTGGAGGACGCGAGCAGTACTTC,CAWSVSGGREQYF